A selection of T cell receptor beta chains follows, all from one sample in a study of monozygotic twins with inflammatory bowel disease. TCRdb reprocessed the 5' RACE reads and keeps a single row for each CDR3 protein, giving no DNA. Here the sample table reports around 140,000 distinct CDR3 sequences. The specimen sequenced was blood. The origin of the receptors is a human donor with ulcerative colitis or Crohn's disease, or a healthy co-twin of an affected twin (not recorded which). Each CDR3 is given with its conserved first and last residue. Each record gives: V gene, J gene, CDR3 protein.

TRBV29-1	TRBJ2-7	CSADGVRRGEQYF
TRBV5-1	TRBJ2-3	CASSELAGVSTDTQYF
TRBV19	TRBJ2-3	CASSIKPGGAYTQYF
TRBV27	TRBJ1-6	CASSPRTVGNSPLHF
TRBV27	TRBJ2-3	CASSFAPQGNTDTQYF
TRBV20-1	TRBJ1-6	CSASPTGFNSPLHF
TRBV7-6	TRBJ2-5	CASRDQREAQETQYF
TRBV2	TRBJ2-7	CASSEGESEQYF
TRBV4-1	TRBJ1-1	CASSRGRQGVMNTEAFF
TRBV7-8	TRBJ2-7	CASSFDSGTYEQYF
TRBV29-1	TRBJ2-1	CSGGGLAGGPWNEQFF
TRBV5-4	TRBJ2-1	CASSVPGAEQFF
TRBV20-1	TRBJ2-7	CSAANTGTANDEQYF
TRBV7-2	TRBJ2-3	CAGTGTPTDTQYF
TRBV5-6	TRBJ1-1	CASSAVTGVDTEAFF
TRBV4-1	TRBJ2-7	CASSPLGQGAYEQYF
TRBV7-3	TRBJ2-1	CASSLSYDREQFF
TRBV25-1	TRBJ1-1	CASSPLGPVTEAFF
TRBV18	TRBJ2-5	CASSPSDGQETQYF
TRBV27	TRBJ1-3	CASSLGPLSGNTIYF